This T cell receptor beta chain was sequenced in a study of cytomegalovirus exposure and HLA in healthy donors. Study-wide findings and caveats: Reports showed the classifier diagnosing cytomegalovirus status with high specificity and sensitivity. A missense variant in DCLRE1C was later tied to TCR beta V- and J-gene trimming.

The CDR3 loop spans 14 amino acids. Germline assignment: CDR1 SGHDN and CDR2 FVKESK. V lost 5 bases to trimming and J lost 5 bases, with 15 bases between them. Primers for the PCR totalled 60 Vbeta and 13 Jbeta. Method: immunoSEQ multiplex PCR; TCRdb's copy keeps in-frame clones and lacks some. The data contain roughly 150,000 clones, approximately 82% of them seen just once; the ten biggest clones take up under 1.5%. About this clone: Antigen: not known.

The sequenced material came from PBMCs. The chain has TRBV14 and TRBJ2-5, with TRBD1 as a possible D gene (6 bases). This clonotype originated in a male donor in good health and CMV-seronegative. CDR3 loop: CASSSRGMRETQYF. In DNA form, the CDR3 reads TGTGCCAGCAGCTCCAGGGGTATGCGCGAGACCCAGTACTTC.